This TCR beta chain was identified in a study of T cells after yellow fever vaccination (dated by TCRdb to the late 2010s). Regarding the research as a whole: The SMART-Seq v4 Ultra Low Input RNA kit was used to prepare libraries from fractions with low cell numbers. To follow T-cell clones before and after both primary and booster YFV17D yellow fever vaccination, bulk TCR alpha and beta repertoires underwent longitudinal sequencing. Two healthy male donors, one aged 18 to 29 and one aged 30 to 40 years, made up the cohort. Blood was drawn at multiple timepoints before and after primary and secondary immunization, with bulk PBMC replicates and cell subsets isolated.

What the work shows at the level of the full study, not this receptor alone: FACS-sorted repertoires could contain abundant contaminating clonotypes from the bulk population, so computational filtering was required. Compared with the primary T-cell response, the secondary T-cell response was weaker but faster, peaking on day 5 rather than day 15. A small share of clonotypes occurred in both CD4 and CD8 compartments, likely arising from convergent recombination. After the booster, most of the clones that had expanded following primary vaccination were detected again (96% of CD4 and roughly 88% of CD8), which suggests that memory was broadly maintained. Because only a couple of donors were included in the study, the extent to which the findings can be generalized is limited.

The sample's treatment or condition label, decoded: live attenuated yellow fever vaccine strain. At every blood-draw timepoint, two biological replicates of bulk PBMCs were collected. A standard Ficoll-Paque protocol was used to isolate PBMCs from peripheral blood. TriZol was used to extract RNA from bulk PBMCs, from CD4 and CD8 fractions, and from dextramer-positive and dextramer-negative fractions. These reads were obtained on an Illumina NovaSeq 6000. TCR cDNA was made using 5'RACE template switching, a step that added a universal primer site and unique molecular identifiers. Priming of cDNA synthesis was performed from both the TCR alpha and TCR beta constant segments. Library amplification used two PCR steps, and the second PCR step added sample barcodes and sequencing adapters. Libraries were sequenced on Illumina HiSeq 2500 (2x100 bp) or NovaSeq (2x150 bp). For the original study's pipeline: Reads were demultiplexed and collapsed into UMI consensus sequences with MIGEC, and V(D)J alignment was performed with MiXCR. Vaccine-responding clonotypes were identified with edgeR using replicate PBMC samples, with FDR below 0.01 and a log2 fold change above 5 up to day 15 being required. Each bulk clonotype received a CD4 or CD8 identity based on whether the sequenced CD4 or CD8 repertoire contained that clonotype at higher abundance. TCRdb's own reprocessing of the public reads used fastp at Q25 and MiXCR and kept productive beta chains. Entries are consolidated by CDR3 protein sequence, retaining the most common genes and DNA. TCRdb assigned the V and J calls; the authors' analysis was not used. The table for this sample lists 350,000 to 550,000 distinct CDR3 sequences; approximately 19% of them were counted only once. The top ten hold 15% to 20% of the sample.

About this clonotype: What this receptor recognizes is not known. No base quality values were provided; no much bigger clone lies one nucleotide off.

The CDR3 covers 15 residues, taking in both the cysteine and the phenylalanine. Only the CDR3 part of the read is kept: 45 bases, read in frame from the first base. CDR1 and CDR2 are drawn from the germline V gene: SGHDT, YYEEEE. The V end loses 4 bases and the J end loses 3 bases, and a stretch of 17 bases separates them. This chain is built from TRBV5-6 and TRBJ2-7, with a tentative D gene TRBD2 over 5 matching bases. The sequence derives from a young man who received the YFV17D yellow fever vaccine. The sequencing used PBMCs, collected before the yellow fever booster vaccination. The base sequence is TGTGCCAGCAGCCGGGCCGGTTTGAGGGTCTACGAGCAGTACTTC. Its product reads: CASSRAGLRVYEQYF. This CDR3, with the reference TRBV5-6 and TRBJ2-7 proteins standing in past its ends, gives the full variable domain DAGVTQSPTHLIKTRGQQVTLRCSPKSGHDTVSWYQQALGQGPQFIFQYYEEEERQRGNFPDRFSGHQFPNYSSELNVNALLLGDSALYLCASSRAGLRVYEQYFGPGTRLTVT.